The source of this T cell receptor (beta chain) is a study of T cells in Graves' hyperthyroidism and ophthalmopathy. Sampled blood dates from first hyperthyroidism diagnosis, and it precedes any ophthalmopathy symptoms. Template material for amplifying TCR beta CDR3 regions consisted of RNA transcripts. First-round RT-PCR targeting the TCR CDR3 was performed with the HTBI primer set. TCRdb recomputed calls from the multiplex PCR reads with MiXCR, one row per CDR3 protein. The repertoire holds 650,000 to 850,000 distinct CDR3 sequences, with approximately 18% as singletons. Concerning this clonotype itself: Its antigen remains unidentified.

Trimming removed 3 bases from V and 8 bases from J; junction bases left unmatched: 9. In germline, CDR1 is SEHNR, CDR2 FQNEAQ (reference sequence). This CDR3 contains 16 residues. The study's findings and limits: With a median lead of roughly 6.8 months before onset, the model predicted ophthalmopathy.

Sequencing was done on a sample of blood. The clonotype originates from a woman in her 50s with Graves' hyperthyroidism that later progressed to Graves' ophthalmopathy. This chain uses TRBV7-9 with TRBJ2-1; TRBD2 aligns across 11 bases. DNA for the CDR3: TGTGCCAGCAGCTTCTTCGTAGCGGGGGGGGTGGATGAGCAGTTCTTC. As protein: CASSFFVAGGVDEQFF.